This record looks at one T cell receptor beta chain sequence and its context. These data come from a study of blood T cell repertoires in COVID-19. Across the whole study: The study drew acute and convalescent COVID-19 samples from the United States, Italy and Spain.

Trimming took off 1 base at V and 0 bases at J, with 7 bases between the two ends. The CDR3 is 14 amino acids. Germline V gene sequence: CDR1 SGHRS, CDR2 YFSETQ. Original analysis: Amplification of reference gene primers was used by the study to estimate nucleated cell counts. Clones were read by immunoSEQ multiplex PCR, and TCRdb kept only the in-frame ones, dropping some. That table is the source of V, J and clone size, and D and trimming were worked out from the DNA. The sample has approximately 61,000 clones, around four fifths seen once. The clonotype originates from a woman aged 65 to 85 with acute or convalescent COVID-19. The rearrangement links TRBV5-1 to TRBJ2-5; weak D call: TRBD1 (5 bases). The specimen was peripheral blood. The CDR3 DNA is TGCGCCAGCAGCTTGTGGGGCAACCAAGAGACCCAGTACTTC. Amino acid sequence: CASSLWGNQETQYF.